This record looks at one T cell receptor (beta chain) sequence and its context. Its antigen is unknown. The sample holds no much larger clone one base away, and base qualities are not on file. Trimming leaves V shorter by 3 bases and J shorter by 5 bases, with the junction holding 4 bases beyond the gene matches. The CDR3 runs 14 amino acids, cysteine and phenylalanine included. This entry keeps only the CDR3 DNA: 42 bases, framed from base 1. CDR1 and CDR2, looked up from the germline V gene, are SGHAT and FQNNGV. PBMCs were isolated by Ficoll-Paque density gradient centrifugation. The sample belongs to a study of T-cell memory formation after mild COVID-19 (dated by TCRdb to the early 2020s). For the study in its entirety: TCR sequence clusters from the two donors were largely donor specific. Two young, previously healthy adult volunteers, one female and one male, were included in the cohort. Longitudinal TCRalpha and TCRbeta repertoire sequencing tracked T-cell clones expanding and contracting after mild COVID-19 in two donors.

On the study overall, not on this receptor specifically: Whether the second-wave clones peaking on day 37 were SARS-CoV-2 specific was not confirmed. Contracting CD4+ clones were found mainly in CM and EM memory subsets, while CD8+ clones were enriched in EMRA. Only two mild cases were covered by the study, and larger cohorts that include severe cases with pre-infection samples were considered necessary. From day 15 to 85, contracting clones showed balanced CD4/CD8 phenotypes, whereas a second wave of clones that expanded from day 15 to 37 leaned towards CD4+. Some responding clones were detected in pre-infection memory, which suggested that pre-existing cross-reactive memory T cells had joined the SARS-CoV-2 response.

The instrument was an Illumina NovaSeq 6000. cDNA libraries for TCRalpha and TCRbeta were prepared by 5'RACE using constant-segment primers, with sample barcodes and unique molecular identifiers added. RNA was extracted from every sample with Trizol reagent. Library amplification was performed in two PCR steps, and a second sample barcode and Illumina TruSeq adapters were introduced in the second step. Libraries were sequenced on an Illumina NovaSeq with 2 x 150 bp paired-end reads. Processing in the source paper ran as follows. Demultiplexing of reads and collapsing into UMI-guided consensus sequences were performed with migec v1.2.7. Using mixcr v2.1.11, the UMI consensuses were aligned to TRA and TRB V and J templates and assembled into clonotypes. Clonotypes were classified as expanded or contracted when called significant by both edgeR and NoisET, with noise models trained on biological replicates. edgeR calls used a false discovery rate-adjusted p below 0.01 and a log2 fold-change threshold of 1. As an exploratory analysis of dynamics, max-normalized trajectories of the 1000 most abundant clonotypes were examined with PCA combined with hierarchical clustering. Separately sequenced CD4+ and CD8+ repertoires were used to assign a CD4 or CD8 phenotype to each responding clone. TCRdb handled the public reads itself, with Q25 trimming in fastp and clone calling in MiXCR, and kept productive beta chains. When rows share a CDR3 protein, they turn into one entry using the most common DNA and genes. These V and J calls are TCRdb output, not the study's own analysis. Across this sample there are about 340,000 distinct CDR3 sequences, with over 10% seen only once. 20% to 25% of the sample lies in the top ten.

The source of this sequence is a man aged 18 to 30 who had mild COVID-19 (a few samples of this study predate the infection). The sample titles of this study are shuffled in the database, so cell type and time point are left out; the donor was told from shared clones. Sample: PBMCs or a T cell subset sorted from them (not recorded which). The chain couples TRBV11-2 to TRBJ1-1; the junction holds 9 bases that match TRBD1. The CDR3 corresponds to CASSFRGQGTEAFF. The bases are TGTGCCAGCAGCTTTCGAGGACAGGGGACTGAAGCTTTCTTT.